The rows below give T cell receptor beta chains drawn from one sample of a study of blood T cell repertoires in COVID-19. TCRdb's copy holds only in-frame clones and misses some; the assay was immunoSEQ multiplex PCR. The table has around 320,000 clones, over 85% seen once. The specimen sequenced was PBMCs or T cells enriched from blood (not recorded which). The source is a woman aged 50 to 60 who had been exposed to COVID-19. The CDR3 runs from the conserved cysteine through the conserved F or W. D genes are given only for firm matches. Size values are once, few and many counts, or a class for expanded clones, and some rows have none.

J gene,clone size,D gene,V gene,CDR3 DNA,CDR3 protein
TRBJ2-7,.,.,TRBV7-8,TGTGCCAGCAGCCGAAGCGGCTACGAGCAGTACTTC,CASSRSGYEQYF
TRBJ2-7,once,TRBD1,TRBV6-5,TGTGCCAGCAGTTACGAGGGGGCCGGCAACGAGCAGTACTTC,CASSYEGAGNEQYF
TRBJ1-4,once,.,TRBV11-2,TGTGCCAGCAGCCTTAGCCCGGCGACAACTAATGAAAAACTGTTTTTT,CASSLSPATTNEKLFF
TRBJ2-3,.,TRBD2,TRBV7-2,TGTGCCAGCAGCCCTCAAGCGGGGGCGAGCACAGATACGCAGTATTTT,CASSPQAGASTDTQYF
TRBJ2-5,.,TRBD1,TRBV19,TGTGCCAGTAAAACAGGGGGCGGCGGTACCCGAGAGACCCAGTACTTC,CASKTGGGGTRETQYF
TRBJ2-7,.,.,TRBV5-8,TGTGCCAGCAGACCCCGGGGGTTCTCCTACGAGCAGTACTTC,CASRPRGFSYEQYF
TRBJ2-3,.,TRBD2,TRBV7-2,TGTGCCAGCAGCCCCCTAGGCGGGGGGGGGACAGATACGCAGTATTTT,CASSPLGGGGTDTQYF
TRBJ2-7,.,.,TRBV6-5,TGTGCCAGCAGAACCCGTGGGGGGTTGGAAGAGCAGTACTTC,CASRTRGGLEEQYF
TRBJ2-2,.,TRBD2,TRBV11-3,TGTGCCAGCAGCTTAGGCGGGGGGAACACCGGGGAGCTGTTTTTT,CASSLGGGNTGELFF
TRBJ1-1,.,TRBD1,TRBV6-5,TGTGCCAGCAGGTATGGACAGGGGAACACTGAAGCTTTCTTT,CASRYGQGNTEAFF
TRBJ2-7,.,.,TRBV4-2,TGTGCCAGCAGCCAAAGGCCCCTTTCCGGGAGCTCCTACGAGCAGTACTTC,CASSQRPLSGSSYEQYF
TRBJ2-7,.,.,TRBV5-6,TGTGCCAGCAGCTTGGGAATGCAGGTCCGCTCCTACGAGCAGTACTTC,CASSLGMQVRSYEQYF
TRBJ2-3,.,TRBD2,TRBV18,TGTGCCAGCTCACCGGGACAAGGACTAGCGACCACAGATACGCAGTATTTT,CASSPGQGLATTDTQYF
TRBJ2-7,.,TRBD1,TRBV19,TGTGCCAGTAGCAAAACTAAAGGACAGGGGAAGGGCTACGAGCAGTACTTC,CASSKTKGQGKGYEQYF
TRBJ1-2,.,.,TRBV10-3,TGTGCCATCAGTCCGACAGATAACTATGGCTACACCTTC,CAISPTDNYGYTF
TRBJ2-7,.,TRBD1,TRBV23-1,TGCGCCAGCAGTCAATGGGACAGACAGGGTGTGGGATACGAGCAGTACTTC,CASSQWDRQGVGYEQYF
TRBJ2-1,.,TRBD2,TRBV3-1/TRBV3-2,TGTGCCAGCAGCCAAGTACTAGCGTCCTACAATGAGCAGTTCTTC,CASSQVLASYNEQFF
TRBJ1-4,.,.,TRBV2,TGTGCCAGCAGTGTCTCGGAAAAACTGTTTTTT,CASSVSEKLFF
TRBJ2-5,.,TRBD2,TRBV29-1,TGCAGCGGCCGGCGGGGGGGCGCAGAGACCCAGTACTTC,CSGRRGGAETQYF
TRBJ2-7,.,.,TRBV7-9,TGTGCCAGCAGCTTAGAGGTCAGGGTCCACGAGCAGTACTTC,CASSLEVRVHEQYF
TRBJ1-3,once,TRBD1,TRBV19,TGTGCCAGCACTATGGACAGGACAGGAAACACCATATATTTT,CASTMDRTGNTIYF
TRBJ1-1,.,.,TRBV6-6,TGTGCCAGCAGGGGCTTTGGGCCGCCTGAAGCTTTCTTT,CASRGFGPPEAFF
TRBJ1-1,.,.,TRBV27,TGTGCCAGCAGTTTTGGCGGAGAGAACACTGAAGCTTTCTTT,CASSFGGENTEAFF
TRBJ2-5,.,TRBD1,TRBV7-9,TGTGCCAGCAGCTTGGGGACAGTTCGAGAGACCCAGTACTTC,CASSLGTVRETQYF
TRBJ2-7,.,TRBD1,TRBV7-2,TGTGCCAGCAGCTACAGTAGTCAGGGGGTCTACGAGCAGTACTTC,CASSYSSQGVYEQYF
TRBJ1-1,.,TRBD1,TRBV4-1,TGCGCCAGCAGCCAAGGACAGGGGGAAGCTTTCTTT,CASSQGQGEAFF
TRBJ1-2,.,TRBD1,TRBV4-1,TGCGCCAGCAGCCGCGGACAGGGGTTAGGCTACACCTTC,CASSRGQGLGYTF
TRBJ1-6,.,.,TRBV28,TGTGCCAGCAGTTCATCTGGACATAAAAGCTCCTATAATTCACCCCTCCACTTT,CASSSSGHKSSYNSPLHF
TRBJ2-1,few,TRBD2,TRBV24-1,TGTGCCACCAACCCGGCTAGCGGGTCGAGCTCCTACAATGAGCAGTTCTTC,CATNPASGSSSYNEQFF
TRBJ1-2,.,TRBD1,TRBV3-1/TRBV3-2,TGTGCCAGCAGCCAACCTACAGGGGGCCAATCCTACACCTTC,CASSQPTGGQSYTF
TRBJ2-1,.,TRBD1,TRBV7-9,TGTGCCAGCAGTGCTCAGGGGGCCTACAATGAGCAGTTCTTC,CASSAQGAYNEQFF
TRBJ2-1,.,.,TRBV4-1,TGCGCCAGCAGCCAAGCTGCGGAAAGTTACAATGAGCAGTTCTTC,CASSQAAESYNEQFF
TRBJ2-7,.,TRBD2,TRBV5-6,TGTGCCAGCAGCTTGGTGAGGGCTAGCGGCGCTTCCTACGAGCAGTACTTC,CASSLVRASGASYEQYF
TRBJ2-5,.,.,TRBV19,TGTGCCAGTAGTATGGGGACTGGCCTTAAGGAGACCCAGTACTTC,CASSMGTGLKETQYF
TRBJ2-7,.,TRBD1,TRBV29-1,TGCAGCGTCGCCGACAGGGGAGACGAGCAGTACTTC,CSVADRGDEQYF
TRBJ2-3,.,.,TRBV19,TGTGCCAGTAGTATTCGCGGCGGAAGCACAGATACGCAGTATTTT,CASSIRGGSTDTQYF
TRBJ1-2,.,.,TRBV19,TGTGCCAGCGCCCCCAGACAGGCCTATGGCTACACCTTC,CASAPRQAYGYTF
TRBJ1-2,.,.,TRBV10-3,TGTGCCATCAGTGAGTCAAAAGAGCGCTATGGCTACACCTTC,CAISESKERYGYTF
TRBJ1-1,once,TRBD1,TRBV25-1,TGTGCCAGCAGTGATGACAGGGTTGGCAGCACTGAAGCTTTCTTT,CASSDDRVGSTEAFF
TRBJ2-1,.,TRBD1,TRBV6-4,TGTGCCAGCGCCCCCGGTACAGGGGCATCCAATGAGCAGTTCTTC,CASAPGTGASNEQFF
TRBJ1-4,.,.,TRBV20-1,TGCAGTGCTAGTTACCTGGAGACGGTAGTAAATGAAAAACTGTTTTTT,CSASYLETVVNEKLFF
TRBJ2-2,.,TRBD2,TRBV5-1,TGCGCCAGCAGACACAAACTAGCGGGGGGGCCGTACACCGGGGAGCTGTTTTTT,CASRHKLAGGPYTGELFF
TRBJ1-4,.,.,TRBV21-1,TGTGCCAGCAGCAAAACGCCGGACAGGGGGGTAGAAAAACTGTTTTTT,CASSKTPDRGVEKLFF
TRBJ2-7,.,.,TRBV30,TGTGCCTGGAGCTTAGGGGACTACGAGCAGTACTTC,CAWSLGDYEQYF
TRBJ2-7,.,.,TRBV27,TGTGCCAGCAGGGCCGACAGGATCAGCTACGAGCAGTACTTC,CASRADRISYEQYF